Each of the 24 T cell receptor beta chains below was sequenced from the same sample in a study of cytomegalovirus exposure and HLA in healthy donors. PCR was performed using 60 Vbeta and 13 Jbeta primers. This table comes from immunoSEQ multiplex PCR, and its TCRdb copy is limited to in-frame clones, with some not included. The sample holds 80,000 to 100,000 clones, over 70% seen once. Sequenced material: PBMCs. All receptors come from a man aged 18 to 29 in good health and CMV-seropositive.

This clone was detected once. The V and J genes are TRBV27 and TRBJ2-1, with no clear D. The CDR3 extends over 16 amino acids. Trimming cost V 2 bases and J 2 bases, with 13 bases left between them. The V gene's germline CDR1 is MNHEY and CDR2 SMNVEV (reference sequence). CDR3 in amino acids: CASSLGSGGPYNEQFF. The CDR3 bases are TGTGCCAGCAGTTTAGGGTCTGGCGGTCCCTACAATGAGCAGTTCTTC.

This sequence joins TRBV7-9 and TRBJ1-1; D not certain. The germline V gene has CDR1 SEHNR and CDR2 FQNEAQ (reference sequence). The CDR3 extends over 14 amino acids. V was cut by 2 bases and J by 4 bases, with 11 bases left in between. CDR3 nucleotide sequence: TGTGCCAGCAGCTTACACACGGGGAGCACTGAAGCTTTCTTT. Amino acids: CASSLHTGSTEAFF.

The CDR3 reads CASSQEDGQGNEAFF. CDR3 sequence (DNA): TGCGCCAGCAGCCAAGAGGATGGACAGGGTAATGAAGCTTTCTTT. This chain links TRBV4-1 with TRBJ1-1, with TRBD1 identical over 8 bases. Germline V gene data show CDR1 as MGHRA and CDR2 as YSYEKL. The trim removed 0 bases at V and 7 bases at J, leaving 7 bases unmatched. The CDR3 runs 15 residues.

J is TRBJ1-1 and V is TRBV27; tentatively, D is TRBD1 (5 bases). Germline V gene sequence: CDR1 MNHEY, CDR2 SMNVEV (reference sequence). This CDR3 contains 13 residues. Trimming removed 4 bases from V and 6 bases from J, with 12 bases in between. CDR3 residues: CASSSQGGAEAFF. CDR3 nucleotide sequence: TGTGCCAGCAGTTCCCAGGGCGGGGCTGAAGCTTTCTTT.

The chain uses TRBV29-1 and TRBJ1-2, with a weak D call TRBD1 (5 bases). CDR1 and CDR2 from the germline V gene are SQVTM and ANQGSEA. This CDR3 has 16 residues. Trimming shortened V by 2 bases and J by 0 bases, and 16 bases separated the two germline ends. The CDR3 DNA follows: TGCAGCGTTGAATCGGACAAGGGGTTAGCTAACTATGGCTACACCTTC. Amino acid sequence: CSVESDKGLANYGYTF.

The V and J genes are TRBV6-6 and TRBJ1-4, with D unresolved. The CDR3 is made up of 12 amino acids. V was cut by 4 bases and J by 15 bases, with 15 bases left in between. Germline loops: CDR1 MNHNY, CDR2 SVGAGI (reference sequence). The CDR3 bases are TGTGCCAGCAGTTCAACAGTAATATCCTTGTTTTTT. Its protein product is CASSSTVISLFF.

CDR3 sequence: CASSLAAGGAYTF. The DNA of the CDR3 is TGCGCCAGCAGCTTGGCGGCAGGGGGCGCATACACCTTC. This chain links TRBV5-1 with TRBJ1-2; TRBD1 agrees at 8 bases. V was pared by 0 bases and J by 11 bases, with 6 bases of the junction left unmatched. The CDR3 sequence is 13 residues long. Germline CDR1 and CDR2: SGHRS and YFSETQ.

The V gene is TRBV7-9, the J gene TRBJ1-1; 12 positions match TRBD1. With 4 bases clipped from V and 11 bases from J, the junction kept 8 bases outside the gene matches. This CDR3 has 14 residues. CDR1 and CDR2 from the germline V gene are SEHNR and FQNEAQ (reference sequence). The CDR3 spells CASSSSGTGGFAFF. The CDR3 nucleotides read TGTGCCAGCAGCTCCTCCGGGACAGGGGGCTTCGCTTTCTTT.

V is TRBV2 and J is TRBJ1-5; 10 bases agree with TRBD1. The V gene end was trimmed by 6 bases and the J gene end by 4 bases; junction bases not matched to a gene: 12. Germline loops: CDR1 SNHLY, CDR2 FYNNEI. The CDR3 contains 17 residues. The CDR3 here is CASRERDRGIGNQPQHF. The CDR3 nucleotides are TGTGCCAGCAGAGAAAGGGACAGGGGAATTGGGAATCAGCCCCAGCATTTT.

This clone was seen a handful of times. The chain couples TRBV5-6 to TRBJ1-4, with TRBD1 matching 8 bases. Germline values: CDR1 SGHDT, CDR2 YYEEEE. This CDR3 is 13 amino acids long. The trim removed 5 bases at V and 5 bases at J, leaving 2 bases unmatched. The CDR3 DNA follows: TGTGCCAGCAGGGGACAGGAAAATGAAAAACTGTTTTTT. Protein product: CASRGQENEKLFF.

This clone was observed a few times. This chain joins TRBV5-4 and TRBJ1-2; D gene ambiguous. V lost 4 bases and J 2 bases, leaving 12 bases between the germline ends. There are 14 residues in the CDR3. Per the germline V gene, CDR1 is SGHNT and CDR2 is YYREEE (reference sequence). CDR3 DNA: TGTGCCAGCAGCGTGGTGGGCTACAACTATGGCTACACCTTC. Its translation is CASSVVGYNYGYTF.

The rearrangement uses TRBV10-2 and TRBJ1-1; possibly TRBD1 for D (6 bases). V was clipped by 6 bases and J by 1 base, with 12 bases between them. This CDR3 has 14 residues. In germline, CDR1 is WSHSY, CDR2 SAAADI. Written as DNA, the CDR3 is TGCGCCAGCAGGCTACAGGGTCCGAACACTGAAGCTTTCTTT. Translated, it gives CASRLQGPNTEAFF.

The rearrangement uses TRBV15 and TRBJ2-1, with 13 bases lining up with TRBD2. The CDR3 has 15 amino acids. Trimming cost V 4 bases and J 4 bases; bases outside gene matches: 1. Germline CDR1 reads LNHNV; CDR2 reads YYDKDF (reference sequence). CDR3 DNA sequence: TGTGCCACCAGCAAGGGACTAGCGGGGTACAATGAGCAGTTCTTC. It is translated as CATSKGLAGYNEQFF.

This chain joins TRBV9 and TRBJ1-2; D is ambiguous. The CDR3 is 13 amino acids. V dropped 0 bases and J dropped 7 bases, with 10 bases sitting between them. Germline assignment: CDR1 SGDLS and CDR2 YYNGEE. In DNA, the CDR3 is TGTGCCAGCAGCGTAGCTATTGAGTCTGGCTACACCTTC. Translated: CASSVAIESGYTF.

The chain's CDR3 is CASSSSTGNTGELFF. The CDR3 nucleotides read TGCGCCAGCAGCTCCTCGACGGGGAACACCGGGGAGCTGTTTTTT. This chain connects TRBV5-1 to TRBJ2-2; the D is unclear. CDR3 size: 15 residues. V lost 3 bases and J lost 1, with 10 bases in between. Germline V gene sequence: CDR1 SGHRS, CDR2 YFSETQ.

The chain combines TRBV5-4 with TRBJ2-7; 13 nucleotides match TRBD2. Germline CDR1 SGHNT, CDR2 YYREEE (reference sequence). The V and J ends lost 4 bases and 2 bases, in that order; junction bases with no gene match: 3. The CDR3 has 15 amino acids. The CDR3 sequence is CASSAGLAGTYEQYF. CDR3 DNA: TGTGCCAGCAGCGCGGGACTAGCGGGAACCTACGAGCAGTACTTC. Full variable domain (rest looked up from reference TRBV5-4 and TRBJ2-7): ETGVTQSPTHLIKTRGQQVTLRCSSQSGHNTVSWYQQALGQGPQFIFQYYREEENGRGNFPPRFSGLQFPNYSSELNVNALELDDSALYLCASSAGLAGTYEQYFGPGTRLTVT.

The V and J genes are TRBV6-6 and TRBJ2-7; D unclear. The CDR3 loop spans 13 amino acids. V was trimmed by 4 bases and J by 0 bases, leaving 7 bases between them. CDR1 MNHNY and CDR2 SVGAGI come from the germline V gene (reference sequence). The CDR3 sequence: CASSLTPSYEQYF. CDR3 nucleotides: TGTGCCAGCAGTTTAACTCCCTCCTACGAGCAGTACTTC.

The chain joins TRBV7-2 to TRBJ2-1, with 12 nucleotides matching TRBD2. The CDR3 is made up of 18 amino acids. V lost 4 bases, J lost 5 bases, and 12 bases stayed unmatched. Germline V gene lookup returns CDR1 SGHTA and CDR2 FQGNSA. CDR3 region: CASSSPPLAGGLDNEQFF. In DNA form, the CDR3 reads TGTGCCAGCAGCTCACCTCCCCTAGCGGGGGGGTTAGACAATGAGCAGTTCTTC.

The genes are TRBV7-2 and TRBJ2-5; D gene uncertain. Trimming took 2 bases from V and 1 from J, leaving 5 bases between them. CDR1 and CDR2 (germline): SGHTA, FQGNSA. This CDR3 spans 13 amino acids. CDR3 sequence: CASSLPGQETQYF. The CDR3, as DNA: TGTGCCAGCAGCTTACCAGGCCAAGAGACCCAGTACTTC.

The chain uses TRBV15 and TRBJ2-5; D not resolved. The CDR3 extends over 15 amino acids. CDR1 and CDR2 from the germline V gene are LNHNV and YYDKDF (reference sequence). The V gene lost 1 base and the J gene lost 7 bases, with 16 bases spanning the gap. In DNA form, the CDR3 reads TGTGCCACCAGCAGAGTTGGGCTATCAGCTGCGACCCAGTACTTC. Its translation is CATSRVGLSAATQYF. Full variable domain (missing parts from reference TRBV15 and TRBJ2-5): DAMVIQNPRYQVTQFGKPVTLSCSQTLNHNVMYWYQQKSSQAPKLLFHYYDKDFNNEADTPDNFQSRRPNTSFCFLDIRSPGLGDTAMYLCATSRVGLSAATQYFGPGTRLLVL.

This clone was seen a single time. J is TRBJ1-5 and V is TRBV30, with D possibly being TRBD1 (5 bases). V was clipped by 4 bases and J by 0 bases, with 7 bases between them. Per germline, CDR1 GTSNPN and CDR2 SVGIG (reference sequence). This CDR3 contains 13 residues. CDR3 protein: CAWKDNSNQPQHF. DNA of the CDR3: TGTGCCTGGAAGGACAATAGCAATCAGCCCCAGCATTTT.

The chain recombines TRBV5-1 with TRBJ2-3; D possibly corresponds to TRBD2 (7 bases). Germline loops: CDR1 SGHRS, CDR2 YFSETQ. Trimming left V 5 bases short and J 2 bases short, with 12 bases between. This CDR3 is 14 amino acids long. The CDR3 region has the DNA TGCGCCAGCAGTGGGGGGGGCACCACAGATACGCAGTATTTT. Residues: CASSGGGTTDTQYF.

V and J are TRBV27 and TRBJ2-7, with D possibly matching TRBD2 (7 bases). V was shortened by 3 bases and J by 7 bases, with 13 bases between the two germline ends. CDR3 length equals 13 residues. CDR1 MNHEY and CDR2 SMNVEV come from the germline V gene (reference sequence). The CDR3 sequence is CASSFGGPREQYF. Here the CDR3 DNA reads TGTGCCAGCAGTTTCGGGGGGCCCCGTGAGCAGTACTTC.

The chain combines TRBV6-1 with TRBJ2-3, with D perhaps matching TRBD1 (5 bases). CDR1 and CDR2 from the germline V gene are MNHNS and SASEGT. There are 13 residues in the CDR3. V gave up 0 bases and J gave up 10 bases, with 11 bases separating them. CDR3 loop: CASSEAGLDAQYF. The CDR3 DNA reads TGTGCCAGCAGTGAAGCGGGGCTAGACGCGCAGTATTTT.